This T cell receptor (beta chain) was identified in a study of T cell responses to AZD1222 COVID-19 vaccine listed by TCRdb under 2021. Regarding the study in general: A total of 233 trial participants underwent TCR sequencing, of whom some 210 received two doses of AZD1222 and about 25 received two doses of the MenACWY control vaccine. Trial participants were enrolled into age subgroups of 18-55, 56-69 and 70-plus years, which contained about 150, 28 and 57 TCR-sequenced participants, respectively. Study-wide conclusions, independent of this receptor: Because no day 14 peak-response samples were available, the repertoires could be characterized only after the peak T cell response. Most participants were white British and females outnumbered males, and the authors suggested that clonal diversity may have been underestimated. CD4 TCRs associated with the vaccine covered the entire spike protein, and the dominant responses were in regions 160-218 and 743-854. Epitopes outside the regions mutated in the B.1.351 and B.1.1.7 variants were reportedly recognized by nearly half of the unique spike-specific TCRs. Only a handful of AZD1222 recipients were SARS-CoV-2 seropositive at baseline, limiting conclusions about previously exposed vaccinees. After two AZD1222 doses, spike-specific TCR breadth and depth were significantly higher than at day 0 and than in MenACWY recipients. In the small 56-69-year group, the increase in depth fell short of significance, most likely because of low power.

The CDR3 regions of human TCRbeta chains were analyzed by immunosequencing. In the source study's methods: TCRs in the repertoires were matched against a reference library of SARS-CoV-2-specific TCRs that had been generated with the MIRA antigen-specificity platform. Breadth was defined as the fraction of unique TCRs that were SARS-CoV-2-associated, and depth was defined as the fraction of total T cells that were SARS-CoV-2-associated. Using the MIRA data, every spike-specific TCR was mapped to the spike region that the TCR reacted to and assigned to either a CD4 or a CD8 class. Log10-transformed breadth and depth values were compared by one-way ANOVA with Sidak's multiple comparisons tests. TCRdb mirrors the immuneACCESS table, restricted to in-frame sequences. Some clones are absent from its copies; in checked studies, under half trace to an unresolved V gene, and the reason for the others is unknown. D and trimming were read from the DNA, whereas the V and J calls and clone size are those reported in that table. Here the sample has about 100,000 clones; just over 90% occur a single time. Jointly, the top ten make up 6.5% to 10% of the sample.

Points on this clone: What this receptor recognizes is not known. No base qualities exist here, and no much larger clone lies one base off it.

What the time point label conveys for this sample: about 28 days (+/-7) after the second vaccine dose. AZD1222 recipients with second doses at about 4 weeks or about 12 weeks were pooled, because spike-specific TCR depth and breadth did not differ between schedules. Vaccinee samples were obtained from the UK trials COV001 and COV002, which included a single-blind randomized controlled phase 2/3 trial of AZD1222 (ChAdOx1 nCoV-19) in healthy adults. Trial participant PBMC samples were collected at day 0 and day 28 after the second dose for TCRbeta chain sequencing. The junction carries 17 bases between V and J, which are trimmed by 1 base and 5 bases respectively. CDR1 is given as SGHTA and CDR2 as FQGNSA, both from the germline V gene. Including cysteine and phenylalanine, the CDR3 has 16 amino acids. CDR3 DNA only is kept here, 48 bases in frame from base 1.

Sequencing used peripheral blood, obtained 28 days after the second AZD1222 dose. The rearranged segments are TRBV7-2 and TRBJ1-1; TRBD1 is possibly the D segment (6 matching bases). This clonotype was sampled from an adult who received the AZD1222 COVID-19 vaccine. CDR3 loop: CASSLGATGSGTEAFF. The base sequence is TGTGCCAGCAGCTTAGGGGCCACAGGGTCGGGGACTGAAGCTTTCTTT.